Listed below are T cell receptor beta chains from one sample, sequenced in a study of shared clonotypes between healthy human individuals. Here immunoSEQ multiplex PCR was the method, and the copy in TCRdb shows in-frame clones only, minus some. This repertoire shows approximately 2.3 million clones, approximately 95% found once; its top ten account for 0.39%. Sequencing was performed on naive CD4+ T cells from PBMCs. The receptors derive from a man aged 18-30 years in good health. Some clones in this sample may be carry-over from other donors' samples. Each CDR3 is given with its conserved first and last residue. A D gene is named only where the DNA matches it firmly. Size values are once, few and many counts, or a class for expanded clones, and some rows have none.

v_gene: TRBV6-6
d_gene: TRBD1
abundance: once
j_gene: TRBJ2-7
len: 16
CDR3nt: TGTGCCAGCAGTTACCAGCCGTCGGGACAGGTAGGTGGGCAGTACTTC
CDR3aa: CASSYQPSGQVGGQYF

v_gene: TRBV6-6
d_gene: -
abundance: -
j_gene: TRBJ2-7
len: 16
CDR3nt: TGTGCCAGCAGTTACTCGACCTACCTCGTAACCTACGAGCAGTACTTC
CDR3aa: CASSYSTYLVTYEQYF

v_gene: TRBV7-2
d_gene: TRBD2
abundance: -
j_gene: TRBJ2-3
len: 17
CDR3nt: TGTGCCAGCAGCTCCATACCGGGACTAGCGGGTCCAGATACGCAGTATTTT
CDR3aa: CASSSIPGLAGPDTQYF

v_gene: TRBV9
d_gene: TRBD1
abundance: -
j_gene: TRBJ2-7
len: 15
CDR3nt: TGTGCCAGCGCCGTAGGGGGACAGTTTTCTCGCGAGCAGTACTTC
CDR3aa: CASAVGGQFSREQYF

v_gene: TRBV2
d_gene: -
abundance: -
j_gene: TRBJ2-2
len: 12
CDR3nt: TGTGCCAGCACTGAGAGGACCGGGGAGCTGTTTTTT
CDR3aa: CASTERTGELFF

v_gene: TRBV5-5
d_gene: TRBD1
abundance: -
j_gene: TRBJ1-5
len: 15
CDR3nt: TGTGCCAGCAGCCAGACAGGGATAAGCAATCAGCCCCAGCATTTT
CDR3aa: CASSQTGISNQPQHF

v_gene: TRBV6-1
d_gene: -
abundance: -
j_gene: TRBJ1-2
len: 13
CDR3nt: TGTGCCAGCAGTAGTCAGGGGCACTATGGCTACACCTTC
CDR3aa: CASSSQGHYGYTF

v_gene: TRBV5-1
d_gene: -
abundance: -
j_gene: TRBJ2-5
len: 11
CDR3nt: TGCGCCAGCAGCCTGGCGGAGACCCAGTACTTC
CDR3aa: CASSLAETQYF

v_gene: TRBV6-7
d_gene: -
abundance: -
j_gene: TRBJ2-3
len: 15
CDR3nt: TGTGCCAGCAGTTACTGGGAGGCCTTCACAGATACGCAGTATTTT
CDR3aa: CASSYWEAFTDTQYF

v_gene: TRBV5-6
d_gene: -
abundance: -
j_gene: TRBJ1-3
len: 15
CDR3nt: TGTGCCAGCAGCCCCAGGCAACCGGGGGGAAACACCATATATTTT
CDR3aa: CASSPRQPGGNTIYF

v_gene: TRBV7-9
d_gene: -
abundance: -
j_gene: TRBJ2-7
len: 14
CDR3nt: TGTGCCAGCAGCCTTACCGGGACCTCCTACGAGCAGTACTTC
CDR3aa: CASSLTGTSYEQYF

v_gene: TRBV5-1
d_gene: -
abundance: -
j_gene: TRBJ2-2
len: 16
CDR3nt: TGCGCCAGCAGCTTGCGGGGCCCCTTTAGGGCCGGGGAGCTGTTTTTT
CDR3aa: CASSLRGPFRAGELFF

v_gene: TRBV6-5
d_gene: -
abundance: -
j_gene: TRBJ1-2
len: 14
CDR3nt: TGTGCCAGCAGTTACCGCCCAGGGATGTATGGCTACACCTTC
CDR3aa: CASSYRPGMYGYTF

v_gene: TRBV7-9
d_gene: TRBD1
abundance: -
j_gene: TRBJ2-7
len: 15
CDR3nt: TGTGCCAGCAGCACCCGGGACAGGGAACCCTACGAGCAGTACTTC
CDR3aa: CASSTRDREPYEQYF

v_gene: TRBV5-3
d_gene: TRBD2
abundance: -
j_gene: TRBJ2-1
len: 13
CDR3nt: TGTGCCGGCGGACTAGCGGGAGGGCCCGAGCAGTTCTTC
CDR3aa: CAGGLAGGPEQFF

v_gene: TRBV5-1
d_gene: -
abundance: once
j_gene: TRBJ1-4
len: 15
CDR3nt: TGCGCCAGCTCCTCGAGCGGGGATAGAGGTGAAAAACTGTTTTTT
CDR3aa: CASSSSGDRGEKLFF